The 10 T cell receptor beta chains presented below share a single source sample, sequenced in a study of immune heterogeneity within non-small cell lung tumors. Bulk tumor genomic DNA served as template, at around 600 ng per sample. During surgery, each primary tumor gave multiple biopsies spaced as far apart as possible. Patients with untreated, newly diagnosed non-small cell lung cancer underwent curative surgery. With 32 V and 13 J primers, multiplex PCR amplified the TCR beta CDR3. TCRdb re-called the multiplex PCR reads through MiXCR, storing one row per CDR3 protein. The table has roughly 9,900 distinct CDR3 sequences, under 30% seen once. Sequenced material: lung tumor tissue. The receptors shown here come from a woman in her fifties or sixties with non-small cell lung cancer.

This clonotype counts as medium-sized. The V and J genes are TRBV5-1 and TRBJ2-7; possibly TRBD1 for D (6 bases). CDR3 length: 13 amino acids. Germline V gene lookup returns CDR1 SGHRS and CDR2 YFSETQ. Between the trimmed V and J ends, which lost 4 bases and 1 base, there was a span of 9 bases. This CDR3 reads CASSMDSSYEQYF. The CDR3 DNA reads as TGCGCCAGCAGCATGGACAGTTCCTACGAGCAGTACTTC.

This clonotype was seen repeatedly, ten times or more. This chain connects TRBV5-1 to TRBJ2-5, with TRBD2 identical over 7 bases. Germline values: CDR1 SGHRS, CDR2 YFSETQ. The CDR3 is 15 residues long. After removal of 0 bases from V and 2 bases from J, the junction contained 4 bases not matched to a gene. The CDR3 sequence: CASSLVAGEQETQYF. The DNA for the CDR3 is TGCGCCAGCAGCTTGGTGGCGGGAGAACAAGAGACCCAGTACTTC. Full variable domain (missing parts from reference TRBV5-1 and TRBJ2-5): KAGVTQTPRYLIKTRGQQVTLSCSPISGHRSVSWYQQTPGQGLQFLFEYFSETQRNKGNFPGRFSGRQFSNSRSEMNVSTLELGDSALYLCASSLVAGEQETQYFGPGTRLLVL.

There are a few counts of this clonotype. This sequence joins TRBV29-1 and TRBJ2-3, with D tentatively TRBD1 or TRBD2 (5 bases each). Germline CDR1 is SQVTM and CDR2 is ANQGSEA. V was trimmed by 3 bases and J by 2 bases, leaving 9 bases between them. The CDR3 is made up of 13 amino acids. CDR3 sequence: CSVEGEHTDTQYF. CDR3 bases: TGCAGCGTTGAGGGGGAACACACAGATACGCAGTATTTT.

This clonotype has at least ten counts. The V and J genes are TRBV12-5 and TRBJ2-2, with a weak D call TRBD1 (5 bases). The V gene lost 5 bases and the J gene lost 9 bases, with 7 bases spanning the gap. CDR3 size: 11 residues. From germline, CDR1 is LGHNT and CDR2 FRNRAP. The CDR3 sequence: CASGQGWELFF. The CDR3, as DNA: TGTGCTAGTGGTCAGGGTTGGGAGCTGTTTTTT.

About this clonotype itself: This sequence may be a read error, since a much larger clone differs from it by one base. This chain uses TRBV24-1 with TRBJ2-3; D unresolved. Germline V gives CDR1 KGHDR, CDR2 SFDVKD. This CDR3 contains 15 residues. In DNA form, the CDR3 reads TGTGCCACCAGTGATAGAACAGCAGTCACATATACGCAGTATTTT. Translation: CATSDRTAVTYTQYF.

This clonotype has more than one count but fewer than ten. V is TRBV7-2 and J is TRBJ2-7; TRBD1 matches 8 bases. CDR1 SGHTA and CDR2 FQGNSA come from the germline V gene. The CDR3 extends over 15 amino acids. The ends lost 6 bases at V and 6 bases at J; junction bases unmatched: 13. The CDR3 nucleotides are TGTGCCAGCAGGATCCCGACAGGGGCTGGGAGCGAGCAGTACTTC. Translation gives CASRIPTGAGSEQYF.

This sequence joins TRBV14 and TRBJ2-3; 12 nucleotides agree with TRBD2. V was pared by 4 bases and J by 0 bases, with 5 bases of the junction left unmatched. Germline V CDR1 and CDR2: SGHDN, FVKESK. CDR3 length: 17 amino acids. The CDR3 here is CASSRLAGESSTDTQYF. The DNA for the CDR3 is TGTGCCAGCAGCCGACTAGCGGGGGAATCTAGCACAGATACGCAGTATTTT.

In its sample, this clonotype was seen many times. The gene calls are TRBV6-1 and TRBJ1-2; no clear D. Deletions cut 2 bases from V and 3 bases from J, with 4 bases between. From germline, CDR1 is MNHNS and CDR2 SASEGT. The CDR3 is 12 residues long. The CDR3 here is CASSERHYGYTF. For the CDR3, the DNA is TGTGCCAGCAGTGAACGGCACTATGGCTACACCTTC.

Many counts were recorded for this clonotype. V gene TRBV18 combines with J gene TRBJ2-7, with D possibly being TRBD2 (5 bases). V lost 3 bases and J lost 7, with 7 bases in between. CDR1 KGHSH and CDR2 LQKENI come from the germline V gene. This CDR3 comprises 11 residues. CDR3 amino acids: CASSPGGEQYF. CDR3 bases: TGTGCCAGCTCACCGGGCGGGGAGCAGTACTTC. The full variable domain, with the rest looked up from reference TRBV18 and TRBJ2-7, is NAGVMQNPRHLVRRRGQEARLRCSPMKGHSHVYWYRQLPEEGLKFMVYLQKENIIDESGMPKERFSAEFPKEGPSILRIQQVVRGDSAAYFCASSPGGEQYFGPGTRLTVT.

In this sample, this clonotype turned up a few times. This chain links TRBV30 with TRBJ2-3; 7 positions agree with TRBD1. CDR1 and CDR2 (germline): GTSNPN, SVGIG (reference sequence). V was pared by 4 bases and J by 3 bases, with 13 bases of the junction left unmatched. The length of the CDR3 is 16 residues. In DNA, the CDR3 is TGTGCCTGGACTCCCCAGGGGGAGTGGAAGACAGATACGCAGTATTTT. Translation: CAWTPQGEWKTDTQYF.